These T cell receptor beta chains were read from a single sample in a study of T cells after yellow fever vaccination. Via MiXCR, TCRdb re-called the 5' RACE reads, giving one row per CDR3 protein. This table holds approximately 340,000 distinct CDR3 sequences, roughly 8.7% found once. The sequenced sample was PBMCs, obtained on the day of the first yellow fever vaccination. These TCRs come from a man aged 18 to 30 who received the YFV17D yellow fever vaccine. Both conserved end residues are part of each CDR3. A D gene is named only where the DNA matches it firmly. Size is stated for part of the rows, as once, few or many counts, or as a class when the clone is expanded.

j_call | d_call | clone_size | v_call | cdr3_aa | cdr3_nt
TRBJ2-1 | TRBD1 | few | TRBV6-1 | CASTQGQTTLHGQFF | TGTGCCAGCACCCAGGGACAGACAACTCTCCATGGGCAGTTCTTC
TRBJ2-5 | - | - | TRBV18 | CASSPRTEQETQYF | TGTGCCAGCTCACCTAGGACAGAGCAAGAGACCCAGTACTTC
TRBJ2-1 | TRBD1 | - | TRBV2 | CASRGTDYNEQFF | TGTGCCAGCAGAGGGACAGATTACAATGAGCAGTTCTTC
TRBJ1-1 | - | few | TRBV6-2/TRBV6-3 | CASTPNRAVGAFF | TGTGCCAGCACCCCCAATCGTGCAGTCGGAGCTTTCTTT
TRBJ2-2 | TRBD1 | few | TRBV7-2 | CASSSPGTGYTGELFF | TGTGCCAGCAGCTCTCCCGGGACAGGGTACACCGGGGAGCTGTTTTTT
TRBJ1-2 | - | - | TRBV29-1 | CSVEEWGLGYGYTF | TGCAGCGTTGAGGAATGGGGGTTAGGGTATGGCTACACCTTC
TRBJ2-1 | - | - | TRBV5-5 | CASSLAARGSNEQFF | TGTGCCAGCAGCTTGGCCGCGAGAGGGAGTAATGAGCAGTTCTTC
TRBJ1-4 | - | - | TRBV27 | CASSWKGGEKLFF | TGTGCCAGCAGTTGGAAAGGCGGAGAAAAACTGTTTTTT
TRBJ2-1 | - | - | TRBV4-3 | CASSLGGPDNEQFF | TGCGCCAGCAGTCTGGGGGGGCCGGACAATGAGCAGTTCTTC
TRBJ2-3 | - | few | TRBV6-1 | CASSRLWGSDTQYF | TGTGCCAGCAGTCGACTATGGGGGAGTGATACGCAGTATTTT
TRBJ1-2 | - | - | TRBV20-1 | CSAREPGTRRGYTF | TGCAGTGCTAGGGAACCCGGGACCCGCCGCGGCTACACCTTC
TRBJ2-3 | - | few | TRBV7-9 | CASSLNIDTQYF | TGTGCCAGCAGCTTAAACATCGATACGCAGTATTTT
TRBJ2-3 | TRBD2 | few | TRBV20-1 | CSASGGAGDTQYF | TGCAGTGCTAGCGGGGGGGCAGGAGATACGCAGTATTTT
TRBJ1-5 | - | few | TRBV6-1 | CAAQGNRAYSNQPQHF | TGTGCCGCCCAGGGGAACAGGGCGTATAGCAATCAGCCCCAGCATTTT
TRBJ1-3 | - | few | TRBV25-1 | CASSGRAGNTIYF | TGTGCCAGCAGCGGCAGGGCTGGAAACACCATATATTTT
TRBJ2-7 | TRBD1 | many | TRBV29-1 | CSAVGTGRIYEQYF | TGCAGCGCGGTTGGGACAGGGAGAATCTACGAGCAGTACTTC
TRBJ1-5 | TRBD1 | few | TRBV10-3 | CAISEPGQDNQPQHF | TGTGCCATCAGTGAGCCGGGACAGGATAATCAGCCCCAGCATTTT
TRBJ2-2 | TRBD2 | few | TRBV3-1 | CASSRGGYGELFF | TGTGCCAGCAGCCGGGGGGGGTACGGGGAGCTGTTTTTT
TRBJ2-7 | TRBD1 | few | TRBV7-2 | CASSFVEPGGYEQYF | TGTGCCAGCAGCTTTGTGGAACCAGGGGGCTACGAGCAGTACTTC
TRBJ1-5 | - | few | TRBV5-1 | CASSLTTGFEQPQHF | TGCGCCAGCAGCTTGACAACGGGGTTCGAGCAGCCCCAGCATTTT
TRBJ1-6 | TRBD1 | - | TRBV7-8 | CASSPDRARNSPLHF | TGTGCCAGCAGTCCAGACAGGGCACGTAATTCACCCCTCCACTTT
TRBJ2-7 | TRBD1 | - | TRBV5-1 | CASSGGTGDSYEQYF | TGCGCCAGCAGCGGGGGGACAGGGGACTCCTACGAGCAGTACTTC
TRBJ1-2 | - | few | TRBV4-1 | CASSQGTGPPNTF | TGCGCCAGCAGCCAGGGCACAGGGCCCCCTAACACCTTC
TRBJ2-1 | TRBD2 | few | TRBV5-1 | CASNLAGASYNEQFF | TGCGCCAGCAACCTAGCGGGGGCCTCCTACAATGAGCAGTTCTTC
TRBJ2-7 | - | many | TRBV30 | CAWSELGTEQYF | TGTGCCTGGAGTGAATTGGGGACCGAGCAGTACTTC
TRBJ2-3 | TRBD1 | few | TRBV5-4 | CASSKKTGGYEDTQYF | TGTGCCAGCAGCAAAAAGACAGGGGGTTACGAAGATACGCAGTATTTT
TRBJ1-2 | TRBD1 | few | TRBV25-1 | CASSGRDRRANYGYTF | TGTGCCAGCAGTGGACGGGACAGGCGAGCTAACTATGGCTACACCTTC
TRBJ2-3 | - | few | TRBV6-1 | CASSDRSSTDTQYF | TGTGCCAGCAGCGACAGGTCTAGCACAGATACGCAGTATTTT
TRBJ1-5 | - | many | TRBV29-1 | CSVVLDNQPQHF | TGCAGCGTTGTGTTGGACAATCAGCCCCAGCATTTT
TRBJ2-2 | TRBD1 | few | TRBV6-1 | CASSDRGMGETGELFF | TGTGCCAGCAGTGACAGGGGGATGGGGGAGACCGGGGAGCTGTTTTTT
TRBJ2-2 | - | - | TRBV7-3 | CASSPGTNTGELFF | TGTGCCAGCAGCCCAGGCACAAACACCGGGGAGCTGTTTTTT
TRBJ2-7 | TRBD2 | - | TRBV6-2/TRBV6-3 | CASSYGLAGSYEQYF | TGTGCCAGCAGTTATGGACTAGCGGGGTCCTACGAGCAGTACTTC
TRBJ1-1 | - | few | TRBV5-1 | CASSLNFLREAFF | TGCGCCAGCAGCTTGAATTTCCTCCGTGAAGCTTTCTTT
TRBJ1-2 | - | - | TRBV7-2 | CASSPSHHTGRLNGYTF | TGTGCCAGCAGCCCTAGTCACCATACCGGACGGCTAAATGGCTACACCTTC
TRBJ1-3 | - | few | TRBV6-2/TRBV6-3 | CASSHISSGNTIYF | TGTGCCAGCAGTCATATTTCCTCTGGAAACACCATATATTTT
TRBJ1-1 | TRBD1 | - | TRBV12-3/TRBV12-4 | CASSPIGQGNTEAFF | TGTGCCAGCAGTCCAATCGGACAGGGGAACACTGAAGCTTTCTTT
TRBJ2-7 | - | - | TRBV12-3/TRBV12-4 | CASSSVLGGDPYEQYF | TGTGCCAGCAGCTCCGTTTTGGGGGGTGACCCCTACGAGCAGTACTTC
TRBJ2-3 | - | many | TRBV4-3 | CASSPIGGGNTDTQYF | TGCGCCAGCAGCCCGATCGGGGGCGGGAACACAGATACGCAGTATTTT
TRBJ2-4 | - | few | TRBV19 | CASRATGNIQYF | TGTGCCAGTAGGGCAACAGGGAACATTCAGTACTTC
TRBJ2-3 | - | - | TRBV7-8 | CASSYGGPTDTQYF | TGTGCCAGCAGCTACGGGGGGCCCACAGATACGCAGTATTTT
TRBJ2-3 | - | many | TRBV27 | CASSLTSGRSQYF | TGTGCCAGCAGTCTCACCAGTGGACGTTCGCAGTATTTT
TRBJ1-4 | TRBD1 | many | TRBV5-1 | CASSKGQAATNEKLFF | TGCGCCAGCAGCAAGGGACAGGCCGCAACTAATGAAAAACTGTTTTTT